This is a list of T cell receptor beta chains from one sample in a study of OX40 agonist ivuxolimab in advanced cancers. Some clones are missing from TCRdb's copy, which holds only in-frame ones; the method was immunoSEQ multiplex PCR. The data hold around 65,000 clones, with 88% observed a single time. The material was CD4+ or CD8+ T cells sorted from blood, obtained in a trial of the OX40 agonist ivuxolimab. The source of these receptors is an adult with an advanced solid tumor such as melanoma, head and neck, liver or kidney cancer. Both conserved end residues are trimmed from each CDR3.

cdr3_aa v_call
ASSFGTSGKGANVLT TRBV7-6
ASSLATGLF TRBV7-9
ASSLVSGQGYNEQF TRBV7-6
ASSYSGSNSNQPQH TRBV6-5
ASSSYSIPNNEQF TRBV19
ASSYSTGVARSPLH TRBV6-5
ASSYVAGVSYEQY TRBV6-6
ASSDFPSSTEAF TRBV6-1
ASSPTTGSGNTIY TRBV11-2
ASSPQAQNTEAF TRBV18
ASSQSTGINSPLH TRBV27
ASSLGPGTNEQY TRBV6-5
ASSQPGGLTNEKLF TRBV6-6
AISELGDANTEAF TRBV10-3
ASSLSYTGTGDETQY TRBV28
ASSSPGGGLAEQF TRBV5-1
ASSVGQPGNSPLH TRBV9
ASSQTVNYGYT TRBV27
ASRRTDANYGYT TRBV5-1
ASSPPNGANTEAF TRBV7-2
ASTQLARNYGYT TRBV19
ASSLARVSAEAF TRBV7-6
ASSILGGQETQY TRBV6-6
ASGDPAYEQY TRBV21-1
ASSPSGSYEQY TRBV18
ASSWGQVINEQF TRBV11-2
ASTGAFSYEQY TRBV2
ASSLSVIRETQY TRBV7-2
ASSWGDYGYT TRBV28
SVEIGQLNTEAF TRBV29-1
ASSPPGKSSEQY TRBV14
ASSHPTGRGALNEQF TRBV4-1
ATTINSGNTIY TRBV15
ASSVARGGETQY TRBV9
ASRSPGQGASGYT TRBV28
ASKPYFQGKNTEAF TRBV27
AIRQGNTEAF TRBV6-5
ASSLMRPRSYNEQF TRBV7-2
ASSFRGGTAYEQY TRBV5-1
ASSPLYETGTVNYGYT TRBV18
ASSPVAGQRHTEAF TRBV18
ASSSRGTGSYEQY TRBV6-5
ASSLVPGNTEAF TRBV7-8
ASSLGQGDTDTQY TRBV2
ASSVGQESYNEQF TRBV9
ASSEEGVKAKNIQY TRBV6-1
ASSLTQGYQPQH TRBV7-2
ATSTGEVSQPQH TRBV19
ASSGGLAGGFTGELF TRBV2